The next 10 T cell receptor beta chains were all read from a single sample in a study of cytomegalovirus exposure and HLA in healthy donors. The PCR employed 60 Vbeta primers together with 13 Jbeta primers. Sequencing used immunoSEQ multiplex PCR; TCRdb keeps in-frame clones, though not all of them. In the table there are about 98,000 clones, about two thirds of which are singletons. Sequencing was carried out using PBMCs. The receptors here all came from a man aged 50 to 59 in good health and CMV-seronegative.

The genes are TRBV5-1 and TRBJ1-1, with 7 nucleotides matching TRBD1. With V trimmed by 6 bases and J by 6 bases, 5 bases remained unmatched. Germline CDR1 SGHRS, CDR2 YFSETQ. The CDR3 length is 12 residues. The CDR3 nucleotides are TGCGCCAGCACCCAGGACAGGTCTGAAGCTTTCTTT. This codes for CASTQDRSEAFF.

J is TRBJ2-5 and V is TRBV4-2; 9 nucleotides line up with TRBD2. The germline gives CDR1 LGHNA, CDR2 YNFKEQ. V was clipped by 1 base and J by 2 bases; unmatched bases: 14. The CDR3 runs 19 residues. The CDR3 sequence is CASSQGRGLAGRWQETQYF. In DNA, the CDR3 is TGTGCCAGCAGCCAAGGGAGGGGGCTAGCGGGAAGGTGGCAAGAGACCCAGTACTTC.

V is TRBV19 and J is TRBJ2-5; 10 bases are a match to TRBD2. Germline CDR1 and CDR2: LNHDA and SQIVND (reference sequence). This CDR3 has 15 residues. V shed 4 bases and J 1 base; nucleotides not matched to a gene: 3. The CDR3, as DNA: TGTGCCAGTAGTAATAGCGGGGGGAGCCAAGAGACCCAGTACTTC. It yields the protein CASSNSGGSQETQYF.

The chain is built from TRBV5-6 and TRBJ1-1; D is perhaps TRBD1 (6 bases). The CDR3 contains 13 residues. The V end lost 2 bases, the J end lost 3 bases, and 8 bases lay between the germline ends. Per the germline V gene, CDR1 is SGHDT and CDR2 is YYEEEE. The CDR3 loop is CASSFGQHTEAFF. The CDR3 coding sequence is TGTGCCAGCAGCTTCGGACAGCACACTGAAGCTTTCTTT.

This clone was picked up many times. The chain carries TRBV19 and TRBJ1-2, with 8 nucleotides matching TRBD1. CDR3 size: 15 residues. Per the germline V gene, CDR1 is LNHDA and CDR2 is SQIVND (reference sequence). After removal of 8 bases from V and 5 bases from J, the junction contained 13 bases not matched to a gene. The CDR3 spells CASHERTGRDYGYTF. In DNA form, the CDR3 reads TGTGCCAGTCACGAAAGGACAGGGAGGGATTATGGCTACACCTTC.

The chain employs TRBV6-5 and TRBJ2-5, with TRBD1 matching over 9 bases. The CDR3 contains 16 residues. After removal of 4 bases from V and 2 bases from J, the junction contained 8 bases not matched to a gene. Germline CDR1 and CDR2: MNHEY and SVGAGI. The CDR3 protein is CASSCADRGLQETQYF. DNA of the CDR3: TGTGCCAGCAGTTGTGCGGACAGGGGTCTACAAGAGACCCAGTACTTC.

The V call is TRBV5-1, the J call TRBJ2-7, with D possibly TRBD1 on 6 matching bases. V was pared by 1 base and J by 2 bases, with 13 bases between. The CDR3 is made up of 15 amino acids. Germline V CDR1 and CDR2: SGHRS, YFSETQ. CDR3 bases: TGCGCCAGCAGCTTGTCCGGACAGTCTACCTACGAGCAGTACTTC. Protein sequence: CASSLSGQSTYEQYF.

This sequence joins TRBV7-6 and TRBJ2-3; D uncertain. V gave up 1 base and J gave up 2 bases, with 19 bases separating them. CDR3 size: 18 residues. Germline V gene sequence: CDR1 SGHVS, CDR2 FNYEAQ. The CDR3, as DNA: TGTGCCAGCAGCTTAGTGGGCAGTCCCCAGACCTTCACAGATACGCAGTATTTT. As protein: CASSLVGSPQTFTDTQYF.

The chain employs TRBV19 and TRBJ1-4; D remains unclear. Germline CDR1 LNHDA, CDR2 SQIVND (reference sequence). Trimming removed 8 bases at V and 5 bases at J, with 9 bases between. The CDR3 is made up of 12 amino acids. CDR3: CASLSFNEKLFF. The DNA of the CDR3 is TGTGCCAGTTTAAGCTTCAATGAAAAACTGTTTTTT.

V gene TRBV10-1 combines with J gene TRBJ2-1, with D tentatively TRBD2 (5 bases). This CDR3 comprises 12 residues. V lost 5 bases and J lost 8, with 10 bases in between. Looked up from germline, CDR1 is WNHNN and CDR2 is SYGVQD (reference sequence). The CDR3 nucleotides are TGCGCCAGCAGTCAAAGAGCGGATGAGCAGTTCTTC. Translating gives CASSQRADEQFF.